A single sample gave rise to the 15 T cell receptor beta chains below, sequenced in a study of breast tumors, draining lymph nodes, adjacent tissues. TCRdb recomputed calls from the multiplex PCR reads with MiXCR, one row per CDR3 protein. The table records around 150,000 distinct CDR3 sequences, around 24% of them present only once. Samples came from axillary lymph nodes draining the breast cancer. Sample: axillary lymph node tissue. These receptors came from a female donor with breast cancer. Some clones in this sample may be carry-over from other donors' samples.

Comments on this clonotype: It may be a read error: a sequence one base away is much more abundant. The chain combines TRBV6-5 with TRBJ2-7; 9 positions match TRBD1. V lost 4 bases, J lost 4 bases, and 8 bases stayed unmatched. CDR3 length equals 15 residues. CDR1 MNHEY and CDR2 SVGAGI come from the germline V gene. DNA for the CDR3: TGTGCCAGCAGTTTTACCGGGACAGGGACTTACGAGCAGTACTTC. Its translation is CASSFTGTGTYEQYF.

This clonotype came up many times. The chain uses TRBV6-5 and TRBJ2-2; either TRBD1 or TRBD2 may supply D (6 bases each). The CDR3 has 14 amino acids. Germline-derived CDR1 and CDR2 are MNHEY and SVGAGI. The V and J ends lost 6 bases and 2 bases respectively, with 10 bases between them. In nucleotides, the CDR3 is TGTGCCAGCAGGCGCGGGACAAACACCGGGGAGCTGTTTTTT. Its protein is CASRRGTNTGELFF.

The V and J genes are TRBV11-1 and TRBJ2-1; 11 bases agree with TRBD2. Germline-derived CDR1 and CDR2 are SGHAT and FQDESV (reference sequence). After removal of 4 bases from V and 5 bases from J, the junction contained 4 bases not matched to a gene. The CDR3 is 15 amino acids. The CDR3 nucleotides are TGTGCCAGCAGCTCCGGGACTAGCGGAAACAATGAGCAGTTCTTC. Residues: CASSSGTSGNNEQFF.

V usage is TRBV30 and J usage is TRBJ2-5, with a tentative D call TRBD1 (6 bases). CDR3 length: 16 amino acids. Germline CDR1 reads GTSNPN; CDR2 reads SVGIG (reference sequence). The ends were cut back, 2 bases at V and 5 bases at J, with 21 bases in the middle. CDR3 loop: CAWSPLGGEELETQYF. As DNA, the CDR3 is TGTGCCTGGAGTCCCCTAGGGGGAGAGGAATTGGAGACCCAGTACTTC.

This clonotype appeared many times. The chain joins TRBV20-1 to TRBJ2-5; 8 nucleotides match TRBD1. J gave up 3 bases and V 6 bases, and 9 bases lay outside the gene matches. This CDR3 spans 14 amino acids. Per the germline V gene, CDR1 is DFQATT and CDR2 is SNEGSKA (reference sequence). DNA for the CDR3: TGCAGTGCCCCCGGACAGGGCTGGGAAGAGACCCAGTACTTC. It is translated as CSAPGQGWEETQYF.

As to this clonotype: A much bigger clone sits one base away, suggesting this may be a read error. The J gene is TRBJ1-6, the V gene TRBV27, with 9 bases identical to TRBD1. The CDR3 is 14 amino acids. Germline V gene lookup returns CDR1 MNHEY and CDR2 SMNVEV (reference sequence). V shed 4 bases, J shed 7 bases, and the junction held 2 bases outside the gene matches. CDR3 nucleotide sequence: TGTGCCAGCAGTTCAGGGACAGGGAATTCACCCCTCCACTTT. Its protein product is CASSSGTGNSPLHF.

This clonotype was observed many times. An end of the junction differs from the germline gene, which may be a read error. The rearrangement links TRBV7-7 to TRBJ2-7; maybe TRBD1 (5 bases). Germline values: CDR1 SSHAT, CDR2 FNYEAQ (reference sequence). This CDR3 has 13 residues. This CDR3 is CASRNQGADEQYF. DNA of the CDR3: TGTGCTAGCAGGAACCAGGGTGCGGACGAGCAGTACTTC. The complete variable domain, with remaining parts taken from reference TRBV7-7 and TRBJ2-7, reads GAGVSQSPRYKVTKRGQDVTLRCDPISSHATLYWYQQALGQGPEFLTYFNYEAQPDKSGLPSDRFSAERPEGSISTLTIQRTEQRDSAMYRCASRNQGADEQYFGPGTRLTVT.

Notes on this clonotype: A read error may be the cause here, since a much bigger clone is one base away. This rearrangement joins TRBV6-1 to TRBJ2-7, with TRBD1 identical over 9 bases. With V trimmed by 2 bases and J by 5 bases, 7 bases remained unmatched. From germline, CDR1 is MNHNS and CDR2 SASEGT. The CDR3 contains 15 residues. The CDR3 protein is CASSESGQGVNEQYF. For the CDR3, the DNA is TGTGCCAGCAGTGAATCGGGACAGGGAGTCAACGAGCAGTACTTC.

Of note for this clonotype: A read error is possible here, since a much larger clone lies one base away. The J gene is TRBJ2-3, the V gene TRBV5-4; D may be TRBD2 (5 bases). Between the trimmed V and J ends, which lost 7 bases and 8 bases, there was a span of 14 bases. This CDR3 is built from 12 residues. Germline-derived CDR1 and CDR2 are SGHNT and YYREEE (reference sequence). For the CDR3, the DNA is TGTGCCAGCGGACTGGACTCCGGTACGCAGTATTTT. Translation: CASGLDSGTQYF.

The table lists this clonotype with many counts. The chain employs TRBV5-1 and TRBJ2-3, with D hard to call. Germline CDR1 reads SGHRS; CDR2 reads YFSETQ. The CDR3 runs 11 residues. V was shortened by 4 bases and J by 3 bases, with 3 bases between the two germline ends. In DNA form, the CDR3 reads TGCGCCAGCAGCCCAACAGATACGCAGTATTTT. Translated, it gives CASSPTDTQYF.

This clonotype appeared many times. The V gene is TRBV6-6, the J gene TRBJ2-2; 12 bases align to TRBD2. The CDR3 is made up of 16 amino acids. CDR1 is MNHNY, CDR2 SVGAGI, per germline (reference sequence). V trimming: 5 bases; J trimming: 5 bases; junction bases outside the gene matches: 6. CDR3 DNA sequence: TGTGCCAGCAGTGAGACTAGCGGGAGAAGTACCGGGGAGCTGTTTTTT. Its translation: CASSETSGRSTGELFF.

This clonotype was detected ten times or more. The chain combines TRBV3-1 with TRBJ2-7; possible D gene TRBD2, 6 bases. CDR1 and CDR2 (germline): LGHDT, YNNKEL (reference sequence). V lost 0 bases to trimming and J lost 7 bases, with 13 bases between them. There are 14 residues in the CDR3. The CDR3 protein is CASSQDRGVREQYF. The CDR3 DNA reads TGTGCCAGCAGCCAAGATCGCGGGGTAAGGGAGCAGTACTTC.

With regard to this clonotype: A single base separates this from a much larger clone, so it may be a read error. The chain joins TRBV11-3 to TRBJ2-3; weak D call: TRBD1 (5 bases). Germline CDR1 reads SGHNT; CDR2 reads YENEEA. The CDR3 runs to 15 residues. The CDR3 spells CGSSLGAYTTDTQYF. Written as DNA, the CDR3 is TGTGGCAGCAGCTTAGGGGCCTACACCACAGATACGCAGTATTTT.

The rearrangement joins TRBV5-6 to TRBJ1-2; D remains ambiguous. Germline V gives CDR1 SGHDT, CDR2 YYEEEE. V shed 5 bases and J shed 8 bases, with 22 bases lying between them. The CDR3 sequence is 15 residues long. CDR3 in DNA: TGTGCCAGCAGTCGGACCGACGAAGCGCTTCTAGGCTACACCTTC. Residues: CASSRTDEALLGYTF.

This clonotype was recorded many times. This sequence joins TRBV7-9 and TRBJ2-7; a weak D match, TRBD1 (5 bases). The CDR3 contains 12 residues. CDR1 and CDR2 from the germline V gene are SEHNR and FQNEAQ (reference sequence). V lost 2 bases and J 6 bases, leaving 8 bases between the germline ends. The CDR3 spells CASSLSGAEQYF. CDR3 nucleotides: TGTGCCAGCAGCTTATCTGGGGCCGAGCAGTACTTC. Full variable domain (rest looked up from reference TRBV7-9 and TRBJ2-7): DTGVSQNPRHKITKRGQNVTFRCDPISEHNRLYWYRQTLGQGPEFLTYFQNEAQLEKSRLLSDRFSAERPKGSFSTLEIQRTEQGDSAMYLCASSLSGAEQYFGPGTRLTVT.